The 17 T cell receptor beta chains below come from one sample, sequenced in a study of blood T cell repertoires in COVID-19. Libraries were prepared by immunoSEQ multiplex PCR; TCRdb keeps only in-frame clonotypes and omits some of them. The data contain around 75,000 clones, over 80% of them singletons. Sequencing input: peripheral blood. These receptors all come from a man aged 50 to 59 with COVID-19, enrolled during active disease.

This clone was recorded a few times. The V and J genes are TRBV5-4 and TRBJ2-7; maybe TRBD1 (6 bases). Germline-derived CDR1 and CDR2 are SGHNT and YYREEE (reference sequence). The CDR3 contains 15 residues. With 4 bases removed from V and 3 bases from J, the gap between germline ends came to 17 bases. DNA for the CDR3: TGTGCCAGCAGCCAAAAGACAGGAAATATCTACGAGCAGTACTTC. Protein: CASSQKTGNIYEQYF.

This clone occurred a few times. J is TRBJ2-7 and V is TRBV3-1 (or the pseudogene TRBV3-2); D is uncertain. With 0 bases removed from V and 6 bases from J, the gap between germline ends came to 15 bases. Germline V gives CDR1 LGHDT, CDR2 YNNKEL (reference sequence). This CDR3 region has 15 residues. The CDR3 loop is CASSQDRGSGVEQYF. The CDR3 bases are TGTGCCAGCAGCCAAGATCGAGGTAGTGGCGTCGAGCAGTACTTC.

The CDR3 loop reads CASRTEIQYEQYF. CDR3 bases: TGTGCCAGCAGAACCGAAATACAGTACGAGCAGTACTTC. The J gene is TRBJ2-7, the V gene TRBV6-5; no reliable D call. The germline V gene encodes CDR1 MNHEY and CDR2 SVGAGI. V was trimmed by 6 bases and J by 4 bases, leaving 13 bases between them. CDR3 length: 13 amino acids.

This clone was counted a few times. This sequence joins TRBV6-4 and TRBJ2-3; 11 bases map to TRBD2. Germline V gives CDR1 MRHNA, CDR2 SNTAGT. The V segment lost 5 bases and the J segment 5 bases; nucleotides outside the gene matches: 6. The CDR3 sequence is 15 residues long. The CDR3 region is CASSPLAGEGDTQYF. CDR3 sequence (DNA): TGTGCCAGCAGTCCACTAGCGGGAGAAGGAGATACGCAGTATTTT.

The chain has TRBV19 and TRBJ2-2; the match to TRBD1 covers 9 bases. CDR3 length: 16 residues. Unmatched junction bases numbered 5, after V lost 5 bases and J lost 1 base. In germline, CDR1 is LNHDA, CDR2 SQIVND (reference sequence). This CDR3 is CASSGWGQGNTGELFF. CDR3 sequence (DNA): TGTGCCAGTAGTGGTTGGGGACAGGGGAACACCGGGGAGCTGTTTTTT.

The rearrangement links TRBV9 to TRBJ1-5; perhaps TRBD1 as D (5 bases). V was clipped by 4 bases and J by 2 bases, with 13 bases between them. Germline V CDR1 and CDR2: SGDLS, YYNGEE. This CDR3 contains 15 residues. CDR3 amino acids: CASSLGGLGNQPQHF. CDR3 nucleotide sequence: TGTGCCAGCAGCTTGGGGGGGTTGGGCAATCAGCCCCAGCATTTT.

The chain links TRBV6-2 or TRBV6-3 to TRBJ2-5, with 8 bases identical to TRBD2. V gave up 6 bases and J gave up 6 bases; unmatched junction bases: 9. Germline V CDR1 and CDR2: MNHEY, SVGEGT. The CDR3 is 14 residues long. CDR3 amino acids: CASSPYGREQTQYF. Written as DNA, the CDR3 is TGTGCCAGCAGCCCCTACGGGAGGGAACAGACCCAGTACTTC.

The chain combines TRBV7-3 with TRBJ2-1; TRBD1 agrees at 8 bases. Germline CDR1 and CDR2: SGHTA and FQGTGA. The CDR3 is 14 residues long. CDR3 protein: CADETGELGNEQFF. The DNA for the CDR3 is TGTGCTGACGAGACAGGGGAGTTGGGTAATGAGCAGTTCTTC.

V usage is TRBV7-9 and J usage is TRBJ2-1; possible D gene TRBD2, 5 bases. Germline V CDR1 and CDR2: SEHNR, FQNEAQ (reference sequence). This CDR3 region has 15 residues. V was trimmed by 5 bases and J by 7 bases, leaving 18 bases between them. The CDR3 bases are TGTGCCAGCAGCAAGGACGGGGTTACCGGAAATGAGCAGTTCTTC. Protein: CASSKDGVTGNEQFF.

The chain employs TRBV2 and TRBJ2-1; tentatively, D is TRBD1 (5 bases). The germline V and J ends were trimmed by 6 bases and 4 bases, with 13 bases remaining between them. Germline CDR1 reads SNHLY; CDR2 reads FYNNEI. The CDR3 length is 14 residues. The CDR3 DNA reads TGTGCCAGCAGCGCCTTGACAGCGTACAATGAGCAGTTCTTC. Amino acids: CASSALTAYNEQFF.

V gene TRBV5-1 combines with J gene TRBJ1-1, with D possibly matching TRBD1 (6 bases). V dropped 4 bases and J dropped 5 bases, with 12 bases sitting between them. CDR3 length: 13 amino acids. Germline V gene lookup returns CDR1 SGHRS and CDR2 YFSETQ. The CDR3 DNA reads TGCGCCAGCAGCCGGGGGGGCGAGACTGAAGCTTTCTTT. It yields the protein CASSRGGETEAFF.

The V gene is TRBV6-2 or TRBV6-3, the J gene TRBJ2-5; tentatively, D is TRBD1 (5 bases). This CDR3 comprises 15 residues. Germline assignment: CDR1 MNHEY and CDR2 SVGEGT. Between the trimmed V and J ends, which lost 5 bases and 5 bases, there was a span of 18 bases. CDR3 bases: TGTGCCAGCAGTCCCCCCGATGACAGACGGGAGACCCAGTACTTC. The encoded protein is CASSPPDDRRETQYF.

CDR3: CASSPGGRDEQYF. CDR3 bases: TGTGCCAGCAGCCCGGGAGGTAGGGACGAGCAGTACTTC. The J gene is TRBJ2-7, the V gene TRBV7-8, with TRBD2 matching 7 bases. This CDR3 comprises 13 residues. The V gene end was trimmed by 5 bases and the J gene end by 5 bases; junction bases not matched to a gene: 6. Germline CDR1 SGHVS, CDR2 FQNEAQ.

The rearrangement links TRBV29-1 to TRBJ1-1; 7 bases are a match to TRBD1. Germline CDR1 and CDR2: SQVTM and ANQGSEA. The CDR3 length is 13 residues. The V segment lost 5 bases and the J segment 4 bases; nucleotides outside the gene matches: 7. The CDR3 sequence is CSVRMQGGTEAFF. For the CDR3, the DNA is TGCAGCGTTAGGATGCAGGGGGGCACTGAAGCTTTCTTT.

V and J are TRBV7-2 and TRBJ1-3; 7 nucleotides agree with TRBD1. CDR1 and CDR2 from the germline V gene are SGHTA and FQGNSA. The ends lost 6 bases at V and 1 base at J; junction bases unmatched: 3. The CDR3 contains 14 residues. The CDR3 DNA reads TGTGCCAGCAGTTGGGGACAGTCTGGAAACACCATATATTTT. It is translated as CASSWGQSGNTIYF.

This sequence joins TRBV6-5 and TRBJ2-3, with 10 bases lining up with TRBD1. V lost 6 bases to trimming and J lost 4 bases; unmatched junction nucleotides: 7. The CDR3 runs 15 residues. Germline V gene data show CDR1 as MNHEY and CDR2 as SVGAGI. The CDR3 spells CASRVGQGKPDTQYF. Here the CDR3 DNA reads TGTGCCAGCAGGGTGGGACAGGGGAAGCCAGATACGCAGTATTTT.

The rearrangement uses TRBV5-1 and TRBJ2-4; perhaps TRBD1 as D (5 bases). Germline CDR1 reads SGHRS; CDR2 reads YFSETQ. CDR3 length: 13 amino acids. V was pared by 2 bases and J by 6 bases, with 9 bases between. CDR3 bases: TGCGCCAGCAGCTTTGACAGTTTAAACATTCAGTACTTC. It codes for CASSFDSLNIQYF.